One sample yielded the 20 T cell receptor beta chains listed below, sequenced in a study of cytomegalovirus exposure and HLA in healthy donors. The PCR contained 60 Vbeta and 13 Jbeta primers. Assay: immunoSEQ multiplex PCR; the TCRdb copy retains only in-frame clones and omits some. The sample has some 120,000 clones, around 80% seen once. Sample: PBMCs. The receptor source for this set is a man aged 25-45 years in good health and CMV-seropositive.

The V and J genes are TRBV27 and TRBJ2-7; the match to TRBD1 covers 8 bases. V gave up 5 bases and J gave up 6 bases; unmatched junction bases: 6. The CDR3 extends over 13 amino acids. Germline lookup yields CDR1 MNHEY and CDR2 SMNVEV (reference sequence). The CDR3 spells CASSPGTGVEQYF. The CDR3 bases are TGTGCCAGCAGTCCTGGGACAGGAGTCGAGCAGTACTTC.

This clone was observed a few times. This chain uses TRBV5-4 with TRBJ1-2; TRBD1 might be the D (6 bases). The CDR3 is made up of 15 amino acids. Germline CDR1 reads SGHNT; CDR2 reads YYREEE (reference sequence). V lost 2 bases and J lost 6, with 17 bases in between. The DNA of the CDR3 is TGTGCCAGCAGCTTAAGGGGGGGCGCCCGAGATGGCTACACCTTC. The encoded protein is CASSLRGGARDGYTF.

The chain combines TRBV6-5 with TRBJ2-2; D might be TRBD2 (6 bases). Germline V gene lookup returns CDR1 MNHEY and CDR2 SVGAGI. Trimming left V 2 bases short and J 1 base short, with 11 bases between. The length of the CDR3 is 16 residues. DNA of the CDR3: TGTGCCAGCAGTTACGCCGGGGGTGGGAACACCGGGGAGCTGTTTTTT. This sequence encodes CASSYAGGGNTGELFF.

The chain employs TRBV30 and TRBJ1-1; no clear D. Between the trimmed V and J ends, which lost 1 base and 3 bases, there was a span of 9 bases. Germline V lookup: CDR1 GTSNPN, CDR2 SVGIG (reference sequence). The CDR3 is 13 amino acids. DNA of the CDR3: TGTGCCTGGAGTGGTCCAGGTTACACTGAAGCTTTCTTT. This sequence encodes CAWSGPGYTEAFF.

The count of this clone is one. The chain employs TRBV2 and TRBJ2-1; 11 bases line up with TRBD2. The CDR3 runs to 15 residues. The J segment lost 8 bases and the V segment lost 2 bases, leaving 5 bases of the junction unmatched. CDR1 is SNHLY and CDR2 is FYNNEI in the germline V gene. The CDR3, as DNA: TGTGCCAGCAGTGAATTTAGCGGGAGGGTCCATGAGCAGTTCTTC. It specifies CASSEFSGRVHEQFF.

This chain connects TRBV7-2 to TRBJ1-5, with D maybe TRBD1 (5 bases). CDR1 is SGHTA and CDR2 is FQGNSA in the germline V gene. There are 13 residues in the CDR3. V lost 5 bases to trimming and J lost 11 bases, with 16 bases between them. Here the CDR3 reads CASSTGDRLAQHF. The CDR3 DNA reads as TGTGCCAGCAGCACGGGGGACCGCCTGGCCCAGCATTTT.

In regard to this clone: The same CDR3 arises from other DNA sequences in this sample as well. J is TRBJ2-5 and V is TRBV28; 7 bases fit TRBD2. CDR3 length equals 13 residues. Trimming removed 6 bases from V and 5 bases from J; junction bases left unmatched: 6. Germline values: CDR1 MDHEN, CDR2 SYDVKM. For the CDR3, the DNA is TGTGCCAGCAGGTCCCAGGGAGGGGAGACCCAGTACTTC. Amino acids: CASRSQGGETQYF. Drawing the rest from reference TRBV28 and TRBJ2-5, the complete variable domain is DVKVTQSSRYLVKRTGEKVFLECVQDMDHENMFWYRQDPGLGLRLIYFSYDVKMKEKGDIPEGYSVSREKKERFSLILESASTNQTSMYLCASRSQGGETQYFGPGTRLLVL.

The chain couples TRBV27 to TRBJ2-5; no reliable D call. Germline CDR1 reads MNHEY; CDR2 reads SMNVEV (reference sequence). The CDR3 has 13 residues. The V and J ends lost 3 bases and 2 bases respectively, with 7 bases between them. The CDR3 DNA is TGTGCCAGCAGTTTTCAGGCACAAGAGACCCAGTACTTC. It encodes CASSFQAQETQYF.

The chain combines TRBV27 with TRBJ2-2; 7 bases fit TRBD1. J was trimmed by 1 base and V by 7 bases; bases with no gene match: 12. Germline V gives CDR1 MNHEY, CDR2 SMNVEV (reference sequence). The CDR3 sequence is 17 residues long. The CDR3 reads CASMSGFGDRNTGELFF. CDR3 sequence (DNA): TGTGCCAGCATGTCGGGTTTTGGGGACAGGAACACCGGGGAGCTGTTTTTT.

This clone has more than one count but fewer than ten. This chain links TRBV28 with TRBJ2-1; 10 bases map to TRBD2. CDR3 length: 18 amino acids. Losses at the gene ends were 3 bases for V and 2 bases for J; bases not matched to a gene: 10. The germline V gene has CDR1 MDHEN and CDR2 SYDVKM. CDR3 bases: TGTGCCAGCAGTTTCCCCCGGAGCGGGAGGGCCCCCTACAATGAGCAGTTCTTC. Translation: CASSFPRSGRAPYNEQFF.

The J gene is TRBJ2-3, the V gene TRBV5-1; TRBD1 agrees at 7 bases. The CDR3 consists of 13 residues. Germline V gene data show CDR1 as SGHRS and CDR2 as YFSETQ. The V and J ends lost 0 bases and 7 bases, in that order; junction bases with no gene match: 2. The CDR3 sequence: CASSLDRGNTQYF. The DNA of the CDR3 is TGCGCCAGCAGCTTGGACAGGGGAAATACGCAGTATTTT.

The chain has TRBV4-1 and TRBJ2-7, with D perhaps TRBD2 (6 bases). Trimming left V 2 bases short and J 3 bases short, with 11 bases between. Germline-derived CDR1 and CDR2 are MGHRA and YSYEKL. This CDR3 region has 14 residues. CDR3 sequence (DNA): TGCGCCAGCAGCCAACCTGGACTAATCTACGAGCAGTACTTC. It is translated as CASSQPGLIYEQYF.

The V gene is TRBV5-1, the J gene TRBJ2-1; D is possibly TRBD2 (5 bases). The CDR3 loop spans 15 amino acids. V lost 6 bases and J lost 7, with 20 bases in between. Germline loops: CDR1 SGHRS, CDR2 YFSETQ. DNA of the CDR3: TGCGCCAGCAACGCTAACCCGGGATGGAATAATGAGCAGTTCTTC. Residues: CASNANPGWNNEQFF.

The V call is TRBV6-6, the J call TRBJ1-4; the D gene is possibly TRBD1 (6 bases). The germline V and J ends were trimmed by 7 bases and 5 bases, with 17 bases remaining between them. CDR1 is MNHNY, CDR2 SVGAGI, per germline (reference sequence). CDR3 length: 15 residues. The CDR3 DNA follows: TGTGCCAGCACTTATACAGGGAGGGACAATGAAAAACTGTTTTTT. Translated, it gives CASTYTGRDNEKLFF.

The chain carries TRBV30 and TRBJ2-7; D might be TRBD2 (5 bases). V was clipped by 3 bases and J by 0 bases, with 18 bases between them. CDR1 and CDR2 from the germline V gene are GTSNPN and SVGIG (reference sequence). The length of the CDR3 is 16 residues. The CDR3 loop is CAWRPTGVLGSYEQYF. For the CDR3, the DNA is TGTGCCTGGAGACCTACCGGGGTCCTAGGCTCCTACGAGCAGTACTTC.

Worth noting for this clone: The junction differs from germline at one of its ends, possibly a read error. The chain links TRBV13 to TRBJ2-3; the match to TRBD2 covers 9 bases. CDR3 size: 15 residues. CDR1 PRHDT and CDR2 FYEKMQ come from the germline V gene (reference sequence). DNA for the CDR3: TGTGCCAGCAGGTTAGCGGGAGTGGATTCAGATACGCAGTATTTT. Protein sequence: CASRLAGVDSDTQYF. Together with reference TRBV13 and TRBJ2-3, the CDR3 gives the full variable domain: AAGVIQSPRHLIKEKRETATLKCYPIPRHDTVYWYQQGPGQDPQFLISFYEKMQSDKGSIPDRFSAQQFSDYHSELNMSSLELGDSALYFCASRLAGVDSDTQYFGPGTRLTVL.

The chain employs TRBV25-1 and TRBJ2-6, with unresolved D. The CDR3 has 14 residues. CDR1 and CDR2 (germline): MGHDK, SYGVNS. The V end was cut by 6 bases, the J end by 4 bases, with 10 bases between. For the CDR3, the DNA is TGTGCCAGCAGGGTCTGGCCAGGGGCCAACGTCCTGACTTTC. Translating gives CASRVWPGANVLTF.

The rearrangement uses TRBV9 and TRBJ2-5; 7 bases match TRBD1. The germline gives CDR1 SGDLS, CDR2 YYNGEE. With V trimmed by 6 bases and J by 2 bases, 10 bases remained unmatched. CDR3 length equals 15 residues. In DNA form, the CDR3 reads TGTGCCAGCACGGAAGAAACAGGGGCACAAGAGACCCAGTACTTC. Translation gives CASTEETGAQETQYF.

This rearrangement joins TRBV10-3 to TRBJ2-2, with 11 bases aligning to TRBD2. This CDR3 has 17 amino acids. Germline V gene sequence: CDR1 ENHRY, CDR2 SYGVKD. The ends lost 5 bases at V and 3 bases at J; junction bases unmatched: 8. The CDR3 bases are TGTGCCATCAGTATTTTAGCGGGAGGGCCTGACACCGGGGAGCTGTTTTTT. This encodes CAISILAGGPDTGELFF.

The chain is built from TRBV18 and TRBJ2-3, with 10 bases that match TRBD2. This CDR3 contains 16 residues. V shed 5 bases, J shed 0 bases, and the junction held 5 bases outside the gene matches. Looked up from germline, CDR1 is KGHSH and CDR2 is LQKENI. The CDR3 DNA sequence: TGTGCCAGCTCAACCCGGACTAGCGGTAGCACAGATACGCAGTATTTT. This sequence encodes CASSTRTSGSTDTQYF.